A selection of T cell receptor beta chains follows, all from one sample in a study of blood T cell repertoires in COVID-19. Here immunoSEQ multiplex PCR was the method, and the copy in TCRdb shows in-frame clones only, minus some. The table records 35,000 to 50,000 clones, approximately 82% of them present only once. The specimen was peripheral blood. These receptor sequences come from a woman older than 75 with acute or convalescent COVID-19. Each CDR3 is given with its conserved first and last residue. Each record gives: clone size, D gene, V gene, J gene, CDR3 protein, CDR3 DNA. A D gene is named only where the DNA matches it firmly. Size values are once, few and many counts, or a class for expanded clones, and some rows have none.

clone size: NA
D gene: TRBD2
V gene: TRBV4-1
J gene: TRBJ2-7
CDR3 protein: CASSRLAGSAYEQYF
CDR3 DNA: TGCGCCAGCAGTCGACTAGCGGGGTCAGCCTACGAGCAGTACTTC

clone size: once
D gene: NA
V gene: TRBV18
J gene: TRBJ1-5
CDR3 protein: CASSRQDDQPQHF
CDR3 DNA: TGTGCCAGCTCAAGACAGGATGATCAGCCCCAGCATTTT

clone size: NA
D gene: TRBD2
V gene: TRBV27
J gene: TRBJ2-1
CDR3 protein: CASSLVSGDFYNEQFF
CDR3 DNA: TGTGCCAGCAGCCTAGTCAGCGGGGACTTCTACAATGAGCAGTTCTTC

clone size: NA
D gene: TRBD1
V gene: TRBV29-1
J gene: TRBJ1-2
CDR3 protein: CSAETGTGGFNTF
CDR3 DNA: TGCAGCGCCGAAACCGGGACAGGGGGTTTTAACACCTTC

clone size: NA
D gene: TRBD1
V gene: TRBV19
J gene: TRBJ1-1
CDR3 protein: CASSIRSRGHSNTEAFF
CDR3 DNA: TGTGCCAGTAGTATTCGGAGCAGGGGGCATTCAAACACTGAAGCTTTCTTT

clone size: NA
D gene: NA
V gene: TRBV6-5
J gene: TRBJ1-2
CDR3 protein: CASSYSGTYGYTF
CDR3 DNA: TGTGCCAGCAGTTACTCGGGGACATATGGCTACACCTTC

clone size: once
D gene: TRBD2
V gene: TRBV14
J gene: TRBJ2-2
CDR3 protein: CASSPLAGGDGELFF
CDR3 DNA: TGTGCCAGCAGCCCCCTAGCGGGGGGGGACGGGGAGCTGTTTTTT

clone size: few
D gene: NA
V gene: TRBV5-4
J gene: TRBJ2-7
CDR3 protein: CASSPRRVTGDEQYF
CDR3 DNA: TGTGCCAGCAGTCCTAGGCGAGTCACCGGGGACGAGCAGTACTTC

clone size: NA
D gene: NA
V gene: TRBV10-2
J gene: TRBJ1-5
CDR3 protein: CACSAGDGQPQHF
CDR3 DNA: TGCGCCTGCAGCGCAGGTGATGGTCAGCCCCAGCATTTT

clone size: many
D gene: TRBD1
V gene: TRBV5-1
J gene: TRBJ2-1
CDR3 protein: CASSLEGASHNEQFF
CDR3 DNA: TGCGCCAGCAGCTTGGAGGGGGCCTCCCACAATGAGCAGTTCTTC

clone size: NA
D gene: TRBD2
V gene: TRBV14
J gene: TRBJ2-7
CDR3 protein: CASRPSGAYEQYF
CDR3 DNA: TGTGCCAGCAGGCCTAGCGGGGCCTACGAGCAGTACTTC

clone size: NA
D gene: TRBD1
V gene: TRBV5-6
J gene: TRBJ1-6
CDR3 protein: CASSFLDRANSPLHF
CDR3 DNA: TGTGCCAGCAGCTTTCTGGACAGGGCTAATTCACCCCTCCACTTT

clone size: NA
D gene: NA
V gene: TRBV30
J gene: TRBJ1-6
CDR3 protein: CAWSQGRTVNSPLHF
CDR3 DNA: TGTGCCTGGAGTCAGGGCAGGACAGTAAATTCACCCCTCCACTTT

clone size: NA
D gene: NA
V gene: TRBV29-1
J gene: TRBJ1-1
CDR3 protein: CSGGQTEAFF
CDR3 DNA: TGCAGCGGTGGACAGACTGAAGCTTTCTTT

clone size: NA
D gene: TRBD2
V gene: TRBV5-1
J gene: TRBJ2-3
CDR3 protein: CASSPGTSGGRTDTQYF
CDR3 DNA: TGCGCCAGCAGCCCCGGGACTAGCGGGGGTCGCACAGATACGCAGTATTTT

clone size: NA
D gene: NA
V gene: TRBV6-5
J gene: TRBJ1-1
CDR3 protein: CASSKTGNTEAFF
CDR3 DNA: TGTGCCAGCAGTAAAACAGGGAACACTGAAGCTTTCTTT

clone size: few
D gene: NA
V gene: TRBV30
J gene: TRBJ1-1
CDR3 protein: CAGGGGVVNTEAFF
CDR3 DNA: TGTGCCGGGGGCGGAGGGGTAGTGAACACTGAAGCTTTCTTT

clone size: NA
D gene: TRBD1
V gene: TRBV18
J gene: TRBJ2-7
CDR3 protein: CASSPRTGPSYEQYF
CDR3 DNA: TGTGCCAGCTCACCCCGGACAGGGCCGTCCTACGAGCAGTACTTC

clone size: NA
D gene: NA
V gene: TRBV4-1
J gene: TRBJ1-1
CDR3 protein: CASSQQETMNTEAFF
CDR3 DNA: TGCGCCAGCAGCCAACAAGAGACAATGAACACTGAAGCTTTCTTT

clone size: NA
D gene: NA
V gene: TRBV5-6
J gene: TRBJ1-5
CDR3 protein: CASSAMRASNQPQHF
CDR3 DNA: TGTGCCAGCAGCGCCATGAGGGCCAGCAATCAGCCCCAGCATTTT

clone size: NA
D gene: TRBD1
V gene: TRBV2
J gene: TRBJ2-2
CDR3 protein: CASSEDGTDTGELFF
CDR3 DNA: TGTGCCAGCAGTGAAGACGGGACAGACACCGGGGAGCTGTTTTTT

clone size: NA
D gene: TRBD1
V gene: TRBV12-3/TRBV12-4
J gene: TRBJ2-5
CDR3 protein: CASGQGARETQYF
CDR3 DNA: TGTGCCAGCGGGCAGGGGGCGCGGGAGACCCAGTACTTC

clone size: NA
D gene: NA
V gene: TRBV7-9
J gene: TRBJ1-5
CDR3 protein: CASSLEGRGQPQHF
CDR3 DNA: TGTGCCAGCAGCTTAGAAGGGCGGGGTCAGCCCCAGCATTTT

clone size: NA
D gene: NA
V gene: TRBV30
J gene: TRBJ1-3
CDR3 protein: CAWRRVRSSGNTIYF
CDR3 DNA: TGTGCCTGGAGACGCGTCCGGTCCTCTGGAAACACCATATATTTT